This T cell receptor (beta chain) was identified in a study of cytomegalovirus exposure and HLA in healthy donors. In the PCR, 60 Vbeta and 13 Jbeta primers were used. The protocol was immunoSEQ multiplex PCR, while the TCRdb copy is restricted to in-frame clones and leaves out a portion. The sample has roughly 120,000 clones; more than 75% are singletons. Between the trimmed V and J ends, which lost 5 bases and 9 bases, there was a span of 20 bases. Germline V CDR1 and CDR2: MNHNS, SASEGT. This CDR3 contains 15 residues. The specimen sequenced was PBMCs. The receptor's source is a man aged 35 to 55 in good health and CMV-seronegative. This chain joins TRBV6-1 and TRBJ1-3; D is uncertain. The CDR3 DNA reads as TGTGCCAGCAGTTCCCCGGGGAGAGCGGGAGCCACCATATATTTT. This translates into CASSSPGRAGATIYF.